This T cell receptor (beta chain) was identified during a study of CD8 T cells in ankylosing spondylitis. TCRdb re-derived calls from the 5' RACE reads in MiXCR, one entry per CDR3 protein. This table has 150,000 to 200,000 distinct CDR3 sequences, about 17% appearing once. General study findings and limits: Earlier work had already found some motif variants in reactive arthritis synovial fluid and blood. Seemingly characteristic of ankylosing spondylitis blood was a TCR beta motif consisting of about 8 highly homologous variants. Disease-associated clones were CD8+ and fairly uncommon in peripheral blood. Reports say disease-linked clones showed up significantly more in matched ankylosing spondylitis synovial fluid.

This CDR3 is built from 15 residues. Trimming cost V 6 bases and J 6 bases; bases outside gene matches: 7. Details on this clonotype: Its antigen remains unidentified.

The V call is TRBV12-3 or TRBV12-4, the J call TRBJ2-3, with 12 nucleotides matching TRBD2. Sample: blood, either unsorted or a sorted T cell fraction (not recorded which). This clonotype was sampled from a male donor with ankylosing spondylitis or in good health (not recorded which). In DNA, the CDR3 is TGTGCCAGCAGGTGGACTAGCGGGGATACGGATACGCAGTATTTT. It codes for CASRWTSGDTDTQYF.